These 9 T cell receptor beta chains share one sample of origin, sequenced in a study of beta chain features in type 1 diabetes. TCRB transcripts that were expressed got sequenced, as all of the isolated RNA had been reverse transcribed. Repertoires were generated with immunoSEQ multiplex PCR, while TCRdb's copy carries only in-frame clones and drops some. The sample has some 410,000 clones, approximately 13% seen once. Sequencing input: naive CD4+ T cells from blood. These receptors were obtained from a man aged 25 to 40 in good health.

This clone was detected a few times. CDR3 amino acids: CASSSRQGRLGTEAFF. CDR3 bases: TGTGCCAGCAGTTCCCGACAGGGAAGATTGGGCACTGAAGCTTTCTTT. The chain carries TRBV7-8 and TRBJ1-1; 7 bases fit TRBD1. J lost 4 bases, V lost 6 bases, and 14 bases had no gene match. CDR3 length equals 16 residues. The germline V gene has CDR1 SGHVS and CDR2 FQNEAQ.

There are a few counts of this clone. The CDR3 spells CASSHGAAKNIQYF. For the CDR3, the DNA is TGCGCCAGCAGCCATGGAGCAGCCAAAAACATTCAGTACTTC. This sequence joins TRBV4-3 and TRBJ2-4; D uncertain. Germline CDR1 is LGHNA and CDR2 is YSLEER. This CDR3 region has 14 residues. V was cut by 3 bases and J by 0 bases, with 6 bases left in between.

This clone has a handful of counts. CDR3 nucleotide sequence: TGTGCCAGCAGCTTACTGGGACAGGGGAATACTGAAGCTTTCTTT. Its protein product is CASSLLGQGNTEAFF. V is TRBV7-8 and J is TRBJ1-1; TRBD1 aligns across 10 bases. Germline loops: CDR1 SGHVS, CDR2 FQNEAQ. V dropped 2 bases and J dropped 5; count of bases not matched to a gene: 5. The CDR3 spans 15 residues.

The chain couples TRBV23-1 to TRBJ2-1; 16 nucleotides match TRBD2. TRBV23-1 is filed as an ORF, its function uncertain. The CDR3 sequence is 19 residues long. The trim removed 8 bases at V and 8 bases at J, leaving 18 bases unmatched. CDR3 region: CASERTGTSGRAGFHEQFF. CDR3 sequence (DNA): TGCGCCAGCGAAAGGACCGGGACTAGCGGGAGGGCCGGATTCCATGAGCAGTTCTTC.

This chain joins TRBV5-1 and TRBJ2-2; D remains unclear. There are 13 residues in the CDR3. Germline lookup yields CDR1 SGHRS and CDR2 YFSETQ. V was trimmed by 4 bases and J by 4 bases, leaving 8 bases between them. Written as DNA, the CDR3 is TGCGCCAGCAGCCCTCCCCTCACCGGGGAGCTGTTTTTT. Protein product: CASSPPLTGELFF.

This chain connects TRBV5-4 to TRBJ2-3; D unclear. This CDR3 has 14 residues. Germline V gene lookup returns CDR1 SGHNT and CDR2 YYREEE (reference sequence). V lost 7 bases and J 0 bases, leaving 12 bases between the germline ends. In nucleotides, the CDR3 is TGTGCCAGCCAGGCGGAGTCTAGCACAGATACGCAGTATTTT. Amino acids: CASQAESSTDTQYF.

The chain combines TRBV7-2 with TRBJ1-6; TRBD1 might be the D (5 bases). CDR1 and CDR2 from the germline V gene are SGHTA and FQGNSA. V was clipped by 5 bases and J by 9 bases, with 23 bases between them. The CDR3 contains 17 residues. The CDR3 loop is CASSPPGGPKGSSPLHF. In DNA form, the CDR3 reads TGTGCCAGCAGCCCCCCCGGTGGGCCCAAGGGGAGTTCACCCCTCCACTTT.

The chain employs TRBV7-9 and TRBJ1-1; D gene uncertain. The CDR3 is 14 residues long. Germline loops: CDR1 SEHNR, CDR2 FQNEAQ (reference sequence). V was cut by 5 bases and J by 0 bases, with 10 bases left in between. Here the CDR3 reads CASSPQSMNTEAFF. CDR3 sequence (DNA): TGTGCCAGCAGCCCACAGAGCATGAACACTGAAGCTTTCTTT.

CDR3 region: CASSYRTGGSSEKLFF. DNA for the CDR3: TGTGCCAGCAGTTACCGGACAGGGGGGTCCAGCGAAAAACTGTTTTTT. The rearrangement links TRBV6-5 to TRBJ1-4, with 10 bases identical to TRBD1. The CDR3 extends over 16 amino acids. V shed 2 bases and J 8 bases; nucleotides not matched to a gene: 8. Germline V gives CDR1 MNHEY, CDR2 SVGAGI.